This T cell receptor beta chain was found in a study of T cells in Graves' hyperthyroidism and ophthalmopathy (dated by TCRdb to between 2018 and 2020). As for the study more broadly: Peripheral blood was sampled at the time of initial diagnosis, prior to any treatment. The 100 discovery patients were divided at random into training and test sets in a 7:3 ratio. Whether ophthalmopathy could be predicted prospectively was tested in an independent validation cohort made up of under 20 hyperthyroidism patients plus 17 patients who later progressed to ophthalmopathy. Following sampling, methimazole starting at 30 mg daily was given to hyperthyroidism patients, and high-dose intravenous methylprednisolone was given to ophthalmopathy patients. TCR Vbeta CDR3 sequencing of approximately 140 peripheral blood samples (43 ophthalmopathy, roughly 72 hyperthyroidism and some 17 progressor patients) is reported in the paper. In addition, the study compared T-cell repertoires in thyroid tissue and in blood from five to seven Graves' hyperthyroidism patients. A discovery cohort of around 98 patients, approximately 45 with Graves' ophthalmopathy and roughly 59 with stable Graves' hyperthyroidism, was used to find distinguishing TCR V-J signatures. Broader findings and caveats from the paper: During validation, the model predicted progression to ophthalmopathy a median of roughly 7.1 months ahead of onset, with around 65% sensitivity and 72.22% specificity. Most expanded thyroid clonotypes (frequency above 0.001) were also detected in blood, suggesting blood repertoires may reflect thyroid immune responses. No statistical method was used to set the sample size in advance, and investigators knew the group allocation. In cross-validation, a model built on a 13 V-J signature told ophthalmopathy apart from stable hyperthyroidism with under 90% sensitivity and roughly 83% specificity, and in testing the same model reached 80%/75%.

To note about this clonotype: Its antigen is unknown. Within one base of it there is no much larger clone, and no base qualities were kept.

TCR beta CDR3 regions were amplified from RNA transcripts. The first round of RT-PCR for the TCR CDR3 was performed with the HTBI primer set and the Qiagen OneStep RT-PCR kit. A second multiplex PCR round built the libraries, followed by size selection and purification. Sequencing of the libraries was done on an Illumina HiSeq2000 using paired-end 100 bp reads. Per the authors' processing: SOAPnuke was used to process the raw data, removing reads that contained adapters or uncalled bases, had a mean Phred below 15, or lacked an exact match to the constant primer or identifier. High-quality paired reads were merged using COPE v1.2.5, and each unique nucleotide sequence was defined as a clonotype. Clonotypes were aligned to IMGT TRBV, TRBD and TRBJ reference segments using MiTCR v1.1. The analysis included only V-J combinations with a frequency above 0.0001, which together covered over 98% of the repertoires. A TCS score was defined as the ratio of F50 (clonal expansion) to E x V (chaos), with BLOSUM62-based TCRdist applied between CDR3 peptides within each V-J. Welch's t-statistics and random forest reduced approximately 520 V-J features to about 12, which were used in a naive Bayes classifier (R e1071). In TCRdb, the public reads were trimmed at Q25 with fastp and aligned with MiXCR, with productive beta chains retained. Rows with a matching CDR3 protein are joined into one entry that keeps the most common DNA and genes. The V and J calls were determined by TCRdb, not by the authors. The sample records under 600,000 distinct CDR3 sequences, more than 15% of which are singletons. The top ten hold under 3.5% of the sample.

In the ophthalmopathy patients, disease was moderately to severely active, with a Clinical Activity Score of 3 or more, a NOSPECS grade of 4 or more, and a duration of less than 3 months. The study excluded patients with uncontrolled infections, other autoimmune diseases, pregnancy or lactation. Diagnoses relied on clinical symptoms, serum thyroxine and TRAb, thyroid ultrasound and orbital computed tomography. Ficoll-Paque density gradient centrifugation was used to isolate PBMCs from around 10 ml of fresh peripheral blood. Total RNA was extracted with Trizol reagent, and quality was checked on an Agilent 2100 Bioanalyzer. The sample comprised blood. The TCR was taken from a woman aged 40 to 55 with Graves' ophthalmopathy.

The CDR3 region: CASSLLAANTTPLHF. The bases read TGCGCCAGCAGCTTGCTCGCCGCAAATACGACACCCCTCCACTTT. The receptor chain draws on TRBV5-1 and TRBJ1-6, with the D segment identity uncertain. The V end loses 1 base and the J end loses 11 bases, and a stretch of 16 bases separates them. The CDR3 covers 15 residues, taking in both the cysteine and the phenylalanine. Only the CDR3 DNA is retained, 45 bases long and in frame from the first base. As encoded in the germline V gene, CDR1 is SGHRS while CDR2 is YFSETQ.